This T cell receptor (beta chain) was sequenced for a study of early T cells in non-severe SARS-CoV-2 infection. In the study overall: Bulk RNA isolated from unsorted whole blood underwent sequencing; chains were not paired.

The CDR3 loop spans 13 amino acids. The germline V and J ends were trimmed by 2 bases and 6 bases, with 10 bases remaining between them. Germline lookup yields CDR1 SGHTA and CDR2 FQGNSA. Each cDNA molecule carried a unique molecular identifier. MiXCR, run by TCRdb on the 5' RACE reads, gives a single entry per CDR3 protein. The data show tens of thousands of distinct CDR3 sequences, roughly 13% seen once. The sequencing input was whole blood. The TCR comes from an adult who was a healthcare worker with PCR-confirmed SARS-CoV-2 infection or an uninfected control (not recorded which). The chain joins TRBV7-2 to TRBJ1-1, with D uncertain. This chain's CDR3 is CASSLWGKPEAFF. CDR3 nucleotides: TGTGCCAGCAGCTTATGGGGAAAGCCTGAAGCTTTCTTT.